A single sample is the source of the 8 T cell receptor beta chains below, sequenced in a study of beta chain features in type 1 diabetes. Expressed TCRB transcripts got sequenced, as all isolated RNA was reverse transcribed. Sequenced by immunoSEQ multiplex PCR; TCRdb stores in-frame clones only, minus some. In the table there are a few hundred thousand clones, over 8.5% of which are singletons. Overall study results and limits: Among patients with Type 1 diabetes, TCRB CDR3s were moderately but significantly shorter in every one of the four CD4+ subsets.

These receptors are not linked to any known antigen. The sequenced sample was central memory CD4+ T cells from blood. These receptors originate from a man aged 25-40 years with type 1 diabetes.

V and J are TRBV13 and TRBJ1-2, with D possibly being TRBD1 (6 bases). CDR1 and CDR2 from the germline V gene are PRHDT and FYEKMQ (reference sequence). CDR3 length equals 13 residues. V was clipped by 6 bases and J by 8 bases, with 16 bases between them. Here the CDR3 reads CASSEPSGVGYTF. In nucleotides, the CDR3 is TGTGCCAGCAGTGAACCCTCAGGGGTGGGCTACACCTTC.

A note on this clone: The junction and the germline gene differ at one end; a read error may be behind it. V is TRBV7-2 and J is TRBJ2-3, with D maybe TRBD1 (7 bases). Germline V gene lookup returns CDR1 SGHTA and CDR2 FQGNSA. This CDR3 has 16 amino acids. This CDR3 is CASSQGGLFSTDTQYF. The DNA for the CDR3 is TGCGCCAGCAGCCAGGGGGGACTGTTCAGCACAGATACGCAGTATTTT.

There are a few counts of this clone. The rearrangement joins TRBV28 to TRBJ2-6; D remains ambiguous. V lost 0 bases, J lost 2 bases, and 5 bases lay in between. There are 15 residues in the CDR3. Germline CDR1 is MDHEN and CDR2 is SYDVKM. Here the CDR3 reads CASSLWVPGANVLTF. Written as DNA, the CDR3 is TGTGCCAGCAGTTTATGGGTTCCTGGGGCCAACGTCCTGACTTTC.

This clone has more than one count but fewer than ten. Within the sample, other DNA sequences also encode this same CDR3. The chain recombines TRBV7-2 with TRBJ2-1; 7 bases agree with TRBD2. The germline CDR1 and CDR2 sequences are SGHTA and FQGNSA. This CDR3 spans 13 amino acids. The trim removed 5 bases at V and 5 bases at J, leaving 3 bases unmatched. CDR3 nucleotide sequence: TGTGCCAGCAGCCGGGAGGTCGACAATGAGCAGTTCTTC. It yields the protein CASSREVDNEQFF.

Concerning this clone: The sample carries other DNA sequences with the same CDR3. The rearrangement links TRBV5-1 to TRBJ2-7; possibly TRBD1 or TRBD2 for D (6 bases each). The CDR3 is made up of 13 amino acids. V shed 4 bases and J shed 5 bases, with 13 bases lying between them. Looked up from germline, CDR1 is SGHRS and CDR2 is YFSETQ. The CDR3 region is CASSPGARHEQYF. CDR3 DNA: TGCGCCAGCAGCCCGGGGGCCCGACACGAGCAGTACTTC.

V and J are TRBV27 and TRBJ1-1, with D possibly being TRBD1 (5 bases). Germline values: CDR1 MNHEY, CDR2 SMNVEV (reference sequence). The germline V and J ends were trimmed by 4 bases and 4 bases, with 19 bases remaining between them. This CDR3 is built from 16 residues. CDR3 in amino acids: CASSSFYSDSATEAFF. The CDR3 DNA reads TGTGCCAGCAGTTCCTTCTACTCTGACAGCGCCACTGAAGCTTTCTTT.

This chain joins TRBV16 and TRBJ1-6, with TRBD1 as a possible D gene (5 bases). The CDR3 consists of 18 residues. Germline V CDR1 and CDR2: KGHSY, FQNENV. Trimming took off 2 bases at V and 8 bases at J, with 22 bases between the two ends. This CDR3 reads CASSQLSRDLIAYSPLHF. The CDR3 coding sequence is TGTGCCAGCAGCCAACTTTCCCGGGACCTCATAGCGTATTCACCCCTCCACTTT.

In its sample, this clone was seen many times. This rearrangement joins TRBV20-1 to TRBJ2-1; no reliable D call. CDR1 is DFQATT and CDR2 is SNEGSKA in the germline V gene (reference sequence). V lost 6 bases, J lost 12 bases, and 12 bases lay in between. The CDR3 consists of 10 residues. This CDR3 is CSARLFTQFF. CDR3 in DNA: TGCAGTGCCAGACTTTTTACGCAGTTCTTC.